This is a list of T cell receptor beta chains from one sample in a study of Graves' ophthalmopathy and Graves' hyperthyroidism. TCRdb processed the multiplex PCR reads anew with MiXCR; each CDR3 protein has one entry. The data show over a million distinct CDR3 sequences, roughly 35% seen once. The sample taken for sequencing was peripheral blood or thyroid tissue (not recorded which). These receptors were obtained from an adult man with Graves' hyperthyroidism. Both conserved end residues are part of each CDR3. A D gene is named only where the DNA matches it firmly. Size tells how often a clone was seen (once, few, many) or the class of an expanded clone, and some rows leave it out.

>many|TRBV7-8|TRBJ2-5|.
TGTGCCAGCAGCTTAGAGACCCAGTACTTC
CASSLETQYF
>.|TRBV19|TRBJ2-7|.
TGTGCCAGTAGTATGGATGGGTACGAGCAGTACTTC
CASSMDGYEQYF
>.|TRBV11-2|TRBJ2-7|.
TGTGCCAGCAGACCACCAATCATGGCAGGGGCCTACGAGCAGTACTTC
CASRPPIMAGAYEQYF
>.|TRBV30|TRBJ2-2|.
TGTGCCTGGAGTGTACCCGGGCTCAACACCGGGGAGCTGTTTTTT
CAWSVPGLNTGELFF
>many|TRBV7-2|TRBJ2-7|TRBD2
TGTGCCAGCAGCCAGGAAAAGCGGGAGCGAACCTACGAGCAGTACTTC
CASSQEKRERTYEQYF
>.|TRBV25-1|TRBJ2-7|.
TGTGCCAGCGGGGCCGAGCAGTACTTC
CASGAEQYF
>few|TRBV4-1|TRBJ2-6|.
TGCGCCAGCAGCCAAGGCGGCGGGCCCAGCGCTGGGGCCAACGTCCTGACTTTC
CASSQGGGPSAGANVLTF
>many|TRBV6-2/TRBV6-3|TRBJ2-6|.
TGTGCCAGCACAGAAGACGGGGCTGGGGCCAACGTCCTGACTTTC
CASTEDGAGANVLTF
>many|TRBV10-3|TRBJ1-1|TRBD1
TGTGCCAGCAGTCCACGGACAGGGGTCCGCACTGAAGCTTTCTTT
CASSPRTGVRTEAFF
>.|TRBV9|TRBJ1-1|TRBD1
TGTGCCAGCAGCGTAGGACAGGGTTGGGACACTGAAGCTTTCTTT
CASSVGQGWDTEAFF
>.|TRBV10-2|TRBJ1-2|.
TGCGCCAGCAGTGCAATAGGGTCTGGCTACACCTTC
CASSAIGSGYTF
>many|TRBV6-6|TRBJ2-5|TRBD2
TGTGCCGCTATGGGGGAGGGGCGGAAGGAGACCCAGTACTTC
CAAMGEGRKETQYF
>.|TRBV20-1|TRBJ2-7|TRBD2
TGCAGTGCTCCGAAAGCGGGAGGGTACGAGCAGTACTTC
CSAPKAGGYEQYF
>many|TRBV20-1|TRBJ1-5|.
TGCAGTGCGCCGGGGGATGTGGCCCAGCATTTT
CSAPGDVAQHF
>.|TRBV29-1|TRBJ2-7|TRBD2
TGCAGCGTTGGGACTAGCGGGAGAGAGGCGTCCTACGAGCAGTACTTC
CSVGTSGREASYEQYF
>.|TRBV29-1|TRBJ2-7|.
TGCAGTGCGCCGGCAAACCGAGACGAGCAGTACTTC
CSAPANRDEQYF
>.|TRBV28|TRBJ1-5|TRBD1
TGTGCCAGCAGTTTACTACAGGGGACCAATCAGCCCCAGCATTTT
CASSLLQGTNQPQHF
>.|TRBV5-5|TRBJ2-7|TRBD2
TGTGCCAGCAGCAACCGTGAGGGGCGGGAGTTTTACGAGCAGTACTTC
CASSNREGREFYEQYF
>.|TRBV5-1|TRBJ2-7|.
TGCGCCAGCAGCTTGGCCGGGCAGGTAGCCTACGAGCAGTACTTC
CASSLAGQVAYEQYF
>many|TRBV19|TRBJ1-2|TRBD1
TGTGCCAGTCTACCGGGACAGGGCATACGCTATGGCTACACCTTC
CASLPGQGIRYGYTF
>.|TRBV3-1|TRBJ1-2|.
TGTGCCAGCAGCCAACAGCCTTATGGCTACACCTTC
CASSQQPYGYTF
>many|TRBV24-1|TRBJ2-5|.
TGTGCCACCAGTGAGACTAATCAGGGGGAGACCCAGTACTTC
CATSETNQGETQYF
>.|TRBV29-1|TRBJ2-2|.
TGCAGCGTTGAAAGGACAGGGGAGCTGTTTTTT
CSVERTGELFF
>many|TRBV10-3|TRBJ2-7|.
TGTGCCATCAGTCAGGTGGGGAGGCTGGCCTACGAGCAGTACTTC
CAISQVGRLAYEQYF
>.|TRBV5-1|TRBJ1-3|TRBD1
TGCGCCAGCAGCCGACAGGGGGATGGAAACACCATATATTTT
CASSRQGDGNTIYF
>many|TRBV24-1|TRBJ2-7|TRBD1
TGTGCCACCAGTGATCCCGGGACAGGGACCTACGAGCAGTACTTC
CATSDPGTGTYEQYF
>few|TRBV28|TRBJ1-6|.
TGTGCCAGCAGTTTATCGGATTCGGGGAGAACACTCCACTTT
CASSLSDSGRTLHF
>few|TRBV15|TRBJ2-6|.
TGTGCCATCAGCAGCGTAGCTACAGGGCCTGGGGCCAACGTCCTGACTTTC
CAISSVATGPGANVLTF
>many|TRBV11-2|TRBJ1-1|.
TGTGCCAGCAGCCCGACGGAGTACACTGAAGCTTTCTTT
CASSPTEYTEAFF
>.|TRBV10-3|TRBJ2-5|.
TGTGCCATCAGTGAGTCCAGAGGGGGACAATTTGAGACCCAGTACTTC
CAISESRGGQFETQYF
>.|TRBV28|TRBJ1-2|TRBD1
TGTGCCAGCAGGCCAGGGGGGGGGTATGGCTACACCTTC
CASRPGGGYGYTF
>.|TRBV6-4|TRBJ1-2|.
TGTGCCAGCAGTGACTCGAGGGTTGATGGCTACACCTTC
CASSDSRVDGYTF
>many|TRBV29-1|TRBJ2-7|.
TGCAGCGTTGAAGACCAGGGTTACGAGCAGTACTTC
CSVEDQGYEQYF
>few|TRBV29-1|TRBJ2-7|.
TGCAGCGTTGAGCTAGGGGGGGTCCCCTACGAGCAGTACTTC
CSVELGGVPYEQYF
>.|TRBV10-2|TRBJ2-7|TRBD1
TGCGCCAGCAGCGAACGGGACAGGGGCTACGAGCAGTACTTC
CASSERDRGYEQYF
>few|TRBV10-3|TRBJ2-5|.
TGTGCCATCAGTGAGTTCGGTGAGGGAGAGACCCAGTACTTC
CAISEFGEGETQYF
>.|TRBV15|TRBJ2-5|TRBD1
TGTGCCACCAGCGGGGGACAGGGGACCACCGGGCAAGAGACCCAGTACTTC
CATSGGQGTTGQETQYF
>few|TRBV9|TRBJ2-2|.
TGTGCCAGCAGCGTTAGGTCAGACCGGAACACCGGGGAGCTGTTTTTT
CASSVRSDRNTGELFF
>many|TRBV6-1|TRBJ1-1|.
TGTGCCAGCAGTGTTGATGATTTCCAGGGTTCGGAAGCTTTCTTT
CASSVDDFQGSEAFF
>few|TRBV10-3|TRBJ1-5|.
TGTGCCATCAGTGAGTCGGGGGGGCCTCAGCCCCAGCATTTT
CAISESGGPQPQHF
>many|TRBV7-2|TRBJ2-7|TRBD2
TGTGCCAGCAGCTCCGGACTAGCCGGCGCCGAGCAGTACTTC
CASSSGLAGAEQYF
>many|TRBV20-1|TRBJ1-5|.
TGCAGTGCTCGGGGTAGAATAGGTAGCAATCAGCCCCAGCATTTT
CSARGRIGSNQPQHF
>.|TRBV7-8|TRBJ2-7|TRBD2
TGTGCCAGCAGCTCAGGGACTAGCGGGGATAGCGAGCAGTACTTC
CASSSGTSGDSEQYF
>few|TRBV12-3/TRBV12-4|TRBJ2-7|TRBD1
TGTGCCAGCAATTTGAGGACAGGGGCCTACGAGCAGTACTTC
CASNLRTGAYEQYF
>.|TRBV9|TRBJ2-7|TRBD1
TGTGCCAGCACACAAGGGACAGGGAAAAGAAAGCAGTACTTC
CASTQGTGKRKQYF
>.|TRBV10-3|TRBJ2-7|.
TGTGCCAGCAGATCCCCCGCTCGCGACGAGCAGTACTTC
CASRSPARDEQYF
>many|TRBV19|TRBJ2-3|TRBD2
TGTGCCAGTAGTACCCCGACTAGCGGGAGGACAGATACGCAGTATTTT
CASSTPTSGRTDTQYF